These 22 T cell receptor beta chains came from one sample sequenced in a study of PD-L1 blockade in urothelial cancer. Generated by immunoSEQ multiplex PCR, the TCRdb table keeps only in-frame clones and is missing some. The sample lists 87,000 or so clones; 84% were seen once. Time point indicated: pretreatment peripheral blood. The sample here was PBMCs, taken around atezolizumab (anti-PD-L1) treatment. The receptors were sampled from a man between 60 and 75 years old with urothelial cancer.

The gene calls are TRBV7-2 and TRBJ2-1; possible D gene TRBD1, 5 bases. The CDR3 totals 15 residues. V shed 5 bases and J shed 0 bases, with 11 bases lying between them. CDR1 and CDR2 (germline): SGHTA, FQGNSA. CDR3 nucleotide sequence: TGTGCCAGCAGCCGACAGAGAAGCTCCTACAATGAGCAGTTCTTC. It is translated as CASSRQRSSYNEQFF.

DNA of the CDR3: TGTGCCAGCAGCCGTAGTCCGACAGGGAATCAGCCCCAGCATTTT. This gives the protein CASSRSPTGNQPQHF. The genes are TRBV6-5 and TRBJ1-5; 7 bases are shared with TRBD1. The ends lost 6 bases at V and 4 bases at J; junction bases unmatched: 9. Germline loops: CDR1 MNHEY, CDR2 SVGAGI. The CDR3 contains 15 residues.

The chain carries TRBV5-1 and TRBJ2-5; TRBD1 matches at 7 bases. The CDR3 is made up of 18 amino acids. The germline V gene has CDR1 SGHRS and CDR2 YFSETQ. V was pared by 0 bases and J by 4 bases, with 15 bases of the junction left unmatched. CDR3 amino acids: CASSLGSQTGFRGETQYF. For the CDR3, the DNA is TGCGCCAGCAGCTTGGGCTCCCAGACAGGGTTTAGAGGAGAGACCCAGTACTTC. Full variable domain (rest looked up from reference TRBV5-1 and TRBJ2-5): KAGVTQTPRYLIKTRGQQVTLSCSPISGHRSVSWYQQTPGQGLQFLFEYFSETQRNKGNFPGRFSGRQFSNSRSEMNVSTLELGDSALYLCASSLGSQTGFRGETQYFGPGTRLLVL.

The chain joins TRBV6-1 to TRBJ1-4; TRBD1 matches 8 bases. The CDR3 runs 15 residues. Trimming at V came to 6 bases and at J to 5 bases, leaving 8 bases not matched to a gene. Germline V lookup: CDR1 MNHNS, CDR2 SASEGT. CDR3 sequence reads: CASRAGTGRNEKLFF. DNA of the CDR3: TGTGCCAGCAGGGCCGGGACAGGAAGAAATGAAAAACTGTTTTTT.

V gene TRBV5-1 combines with J gene TRBJ2-2; D possibly corresponds to TRBD1 (6 bases). Trimming removed 2 bases from V and 4 bases from J, with 12 bases in between. The CDR3 has 15 amino acids. Per the germline V gene, CDR1 is SGHRS and CDR2 is YFSETQ. The CDR3, as DNA: TGCGCCAGCAGCTTTACAGGGAGAGGCACCGGGGAGCTGTTTTTT. Its translation: CASSFTGRGTGELFF.

The chain couples TRBV10-3 to TRBJ1-1; D remains ambiguous. Germline CDR1 and CDR2: ENHRY and SYGVKD. Between the trimmed V and J ends, which lost 7 bases and 0 bases, there was a span of 12 bases. There are 14 residues in the CDR3. The CDR3 DNA follows: TGTGCCATCAAATTTTCGAGCATGAACACTGAAGCTTTCTTT. Its translation is CAIKFSSMNTEAFF.

The chain is built from TRBV4-3 and TRBJ2-2, with 8 bases fitting TRBD1. Germline V gene data show CDR1 as LGHNA and CDR2 as YSLEER. With 4 bases clipped from V and 6 bases from J, the junction kept 4 bases outside the gene matches. This CDR3 spans 14 amino acids. CDR3 amino acids: CASSRQQGAGELFF. CDR3 nucleotides: TGCGCCAGCAGCCGACAACAGGGGGCCGGGGAGCTGTTTTTT.

The chain links TRBV7-2 to TRBJ2-7, with 9 positions matching TRBD2. Germline CDR1 SGHTA, CDR2 FQGNSA. The trim removed 2 bases at V and 4 bases at J, leaving 0 bases unmatched. The CDR3 length is 13 residues. CDR3 sequence: CASSLLAGYEQYF. CDR3 bases: TGTGCCAGCAGCTTACTAGCGGGGTACGAGCAGTACTTC.

This rearrangement joins TRBV28 to TRBJ2-5; 9 bases map to TRBD1. V was clipped by 5 bases and J by 9 bases; unmatched bases: 13. The germline V gene encodes CDR1 MDHEN and CDR2 SYDVKM. The CDR3 covers 15 residues. CDR3 residues: CASSLATGGGQAQYF. The DNA for the CDR3 is TGTGCCAGCAGTCTTGCGACAGGGGGAGGGCAGGCCCAGTACTTC.

This chain links TRBV6-5 with TRBJ2-1, with TRBD1 identical over 10 bases. V lost 7 bases, J lost 7 bases, and 10 bases stayed unmatched. Germline values: CDR1 MNHEY, CDR2 SVGAGI. The CDR3 is made up of 15 amino acids. CDR3 bases: TGTGCCAGCACCCCTCGTAGGACAGGGGGTAATGAGCAGTTCTTC. This gives the protein CASTPRRTGGNEQFF.

This chain connects TRBV7-9 to TRBJ2-7; possible D gene TRBD2, 6 bases. Germline CDR1 reads SEHNR; CDR2 reads FQNEAQ (reference sequence). Trimming stripped 7 bases from V and 3 bases from J, with 16 bases between. The CDR3 contains 14 residues. CDR3 amino acids: CASTPRGINYEQYF. CDR3 in DNA: TGTGCCAGCACCCCTCGGGGGATCAACTACGAGCAGTACTTC.

Only a few counts were recorded for this clone. J is TRBJ2-7 and V is TRBV7-8; the D gene is possibly TRBD1 (6 bases). Trimming pared 4 bases from V and 2 bases from J, leaving 12 bases between. The germline gives CDR1 SGHVS, CDR2 FQNEAQ. CDR3 size: 14 residues. The CDR3 region has the DNA TGTGCCAGCAGCTCCCCCCAGGGGCCCTACGAGCAGTACTTC. Its translation is CASSSPQGPYEQYF.

V usage is TRBV6-6 and J usage is TRBJ2-6, with 8 positions matching TRBD1. The germline V gene encodes CDR1 MNHNY and CDR2 SVGAGI (reference sequence). This CDR3 is 15 amino acids long. J gave up 3 bases and V 4 bases, and 2 bases lay outside the gene matches. The CDR3 sequence: CASSFTGGGANVLTF. Here the CDR3 DNA reads TGTGCCAGCAGTTTTACAGGGGGTGGGGCCAACGTCCTGACTTTC.

This chain joins TRBV14 and TRBJ2-1; 10 nucleotides match TRBD2. J was trimmed by 7 bases and V by 3 bases; bases with no gene match: 6. The V gene's germline CDR1 is SGHDN and CDR2 FVKESK. The CDR3 sequence is 15 residues long. CDR3 nucleotide sequence: TGTGCCAGCAGCCATTATAGCGGGAGGTGGAATGAGCAGTTCTTC. Translation gives CASSHYSGRWNEQFF.

This clone occurred once. The J gene is TRBJ2-7, the V gene TRBV5-5; D gene uncertain. In germline, CDR1 is SGHKS, CDR2 YYEKEE (reference sequence). V lost 2 bases and J 0 bases, leaving 18 bases between the germline ends. The CDR3 has 17 residues. CDR3 bases: TGTGCCAGCAGCTTTATCTCGGGTGGGTCGTACTCCTACGAGCAGTACTTC. Translated, it gives CASSFISGGSYSYEQYF.

This rearrangement joins TRBV7-3 to TRBJ2-2, with 12 positions matching TRBD2. Germline CDR1 and CDR2: SGHTA and FQGTGA. The V segment lost 4 bases and the J segment 2 bases; nucleotides outside the gene matches: 5. The CDR3 consists of 17 residues. As DNA, the CDR3 is TGTGCCAGCAGCTGGGCAGGACTAGCGGGAAACACCGGGGAGCTGTTTTTT. Protein sequence: CASSWAGLAGNTGELFF.

In its sample, this clone was seen once. The rearrangement joins TRBV27 to TRBJ2-5, with 7 nucleotides matching TRBD1. The J segment lost 0 bases and the V segment lost 5 bases, leaving 9 bases of the junction unmatched. This CDR3 contains 16 residues. The V gene's germline CDR1 is MNHEY and CDR2 SMNVEV (reference sequence). CDR3 sequence reads: CASSPYRGPNQETQYF. CDR3 DNA: TGTGCCAGCAGTCCTTACAGGGGCCCCAACCAAGAGACCCAGTACTTC.

As DNA, the CDR3 is TGTGCCAGCAGTGAATATAGCGGGTCCTCCTACAATGAGCAGTTCTTC. This translates into CASSEYSGSSYNEQFF. The chain has TRBV6-1 and TRBJ2-1, with 7 positions matching TRBD2. The J segment lost 0 bases and the V segment lost 2 bases, leaving 4 bases of the junction unmatched. CDR1 and CDR2 (germline): MNHNS, SASEGT. This CDR3 comprises 16 residues.

The genes are TRBV5-4 and TRBJ2-5; 7 bases match TRBD1. The germline V gene encodes CDR1 SGHNT and CDR2 YYREEE (reference sequence). The V gene end was trimmed by 4 bases and the J gene end by 1 base; junction bases not matched to a gene: 4. CDR3 size: 14 residues. As DNA, the CDR3 is TGTGCCAGCAGCCCGCGACAGGGCCAAGAGACCCAGTACTTC. Its protein product is CASSPRQGQETQYF.

The CDR3 DNA follows: TGCGCCAGCAGCTGGGAGACAGGGGCTGGAAACACCATATATTTT. The encoded protein is CASSWETGAGNTIYF. V gene TRBV5-1 combines with J gene TRBJ1-3; 8 bases line up with TRBD1. The J segment lost 2 bases and the V segment lost 3 bases, leaving 4 bases of the junction unmatched. Germline V lookup: CDR1 SGHRS, CDR2 YFSETQ. The CDR3 has 15 residues.

The V gene is TRBV7-9, the J gene TRBJ2-3; 7 nucleotides align to TRBD2. Germline V gene lookup returns CDR1 SEHNR and CDR2 FQNEAQ (reference sequence). The ends lost 1 base at V and 3 bases at J; junction bases unmatched: 10. The CDR3 totals 17 residues. Here the CDR3 reads CASSLGWDGGITDTQYF. The CDR3 region has the DNA TGTGCCAGCAGCTTAGGTTGGGACGGGGGGATTACAGATACGCAGTATTTT.

The chain joins TRBV13 to TRBJ2-7; D may be TRBD1 (6 bases). The CDR3 is 17 amino acids. Germline V lookup: CDR1 PRHDT, CDR2 FYEKMQ (reference sequence). Trimming stripped 1 base from V and 1 base from J, with 17 bases between. CDR3 sequence (DNA): TGTGCCAGCAGCTTAGCCCAACCGGGACATTCTTCCTACGAGCAGTACTTC. Its protein product is CASSLAQPGHSSYEQYF.